This T cell receptor (beta chain) appears in the sequencing data of a study of CD4 T cell repertoires in COVID-19. As concerns this clone: The antigen is undetermined.

V lost 4 bases and J lost 8, with 17 bases in between. The CDR3 runs 13 residues. Germline CDR1 GTSNPN, CDR2 SVGIG (reference sequence). These patients had recovered from COVID-19 ranging mild to severe. The memory T cells were sequenced right after ex vivo isolation, without culture. Overall study findings and caveats: Suggested intraclonal diversification: top SARS-CoV-2-reactive clonotypes appeared in two or three memory subsets.

Method: immunoSEQ multiplex PCR; TCRdb's copy keeps in-frame clones and lacks some. The table includes about 75,000 clones, roughly four fifths detected once. The source of this sequence is a human donor who had COVID-19. The chain links TRBV30 to TRBJ1-2, with D tentatively TRBD1 (5 bases). The source material was CD4+ T cells from peripheral blood, sampled after recovery from COVID-19. Written as DNA, the CDR3 is TGTGCCTGGACCATGGGTCGGGACGCCGGCTACACCTTC. It encodes CAWTMGRDAGYTF.